This entry lists 23 T cell receptor beta chains sequenced from one sample in a study of blood T cell repertoires in COVID-19. The assay was immunoSEQ multiplex PCR, and TCRdb's table has in-frame clones only and misses some. Of approximately 90,000 clones in the sample, 90% are singletons; the top ten hold less than 2%. Sequenced: peripheral blood. The receptors were gathered from a man in his 60s with acute or convalescent COVID-19.

This chain links TRBV19 with TRBJ1-5; 7 nucleotides match TRBD1. The CDR3 length is 16 residues. Looked up from germline, CDR1 is LNHDA and CDR2 is SQIVND (reference sequence). Unmatched junction bases numbered 6, after V lost 4 bases and J lost 0 bases. CDR3 DNA sequence: TGTGCCAGTAGTACCCTAAACAGGGGTAGCAATCAGCCCCAGCATTTT. This translates into CASSTLNRGSNQPQHF. The variable domain in full, completed from reference TRBV19 and TRBJ1-5, reads DGGITQSPKYLFRKEGQNVTLSCEQNLNHDAMYWYRQDPGQGLRLIYYSQIVNDFQKGDIAEGYSVSREKKESFPLTVTSAQKNPTAFYLCASSTLNRGSNQPQHFGDGTRLSIL.

The gene calls are TRBV29-1 and TRBJ1-2, with D hard to call. This CDR3 spans 10 amino acids. The V and J ends lost 2 bases and 9 bases respectively, with 7 bases between them. CDR1 and CDR2 (germline): SQVTM, ANQGSEA. CDR3: CSVEQASYTF. The CDR3 bases are TGCAGCGTTGAACAGGCAAGCTACACCTTC.

The chain links TRBV6-5 to TRBJ1-1, with a tentative D call TRBD1 (6 bases). The CDR3 length is 15 residues. Trimming took 7 bases from V and 4 from J, leaving 19 bases between them. CDR1 is MNHEY and CDR2 is SVGAGI in the germline V gene. The CDR3 nucleotides read TGTGCCAGCACGGTCGTGGCAGGGGCTAGCACTGAAGCTTTCTTT. It specifies CASTVVAGASTEAFF.

In its sample, this clone was seen once. This chain links TRBV9 with TRBJ2-3, with TRBD2 identical over 12 bases. In germline, CDR1 is SGDLS, CDR2 YYNGEE. The CDR3 loop spans 19 amino acids. With V trimmed by 0 bases and J by 0 bases, 8 bases remained unmatched. CDR3 coding DNA: TGTGCCAGCAGCGTAGTTTCAAGACTAGCGGGGGCGAGCACAGATACGCAGTATTTT. Encoded protein: CASSVVSRLAGASTDTQYF.

This clone has more than one count but fewer than ten. The chain has TRBV28 and TRBJ1-1, with a possible D match to TRBD1 (6 bases). Germline V gene data show CDR1 as MDHEN and CDR2 as SYDVKM. The CDR3 spans 11 residues. With 8 bases removed from V and 5 bases from J, the gap between germline ends came to 9 bases. Here the CDR3 reads CASRDRTEAFF. The CDR3 DNA reads TGTGCCAGCCGTGACAGGACTGAAGCTTTCTTT.

The chain links TRBV2 to TRBJ1-1, with D possibly being TRBD1 (5 bases). Trimming removed 6 bases at V and 8 bases at J, with 10 bases between. Germline lookup yields CDR1 SNHLY and CDR2 FYNNEI. The CDR3 spans 11 residues. CDR3 residues: CASREQGEAFF. DNA for the CDR3: TGTGCCAGCAGGGAGCAGGGCGAAGCTTTCTTT.

The V call is TRBV4-2, the J call TRBJ2-1; possible D gene TRBD1, 5 bases. The CDR3 is 17 amino acids. The V end was cut by 1 base, the J end by 1 base, with 14 bases between. Germline lookup yields CDR1 LGHNA and CDR2 YNFKEQ. The CDR3 region has the DNA TGTGCCAGCAGCCAAGGTCAGGGTAGTGGGTCCTACAATGAGCAGTTCTTC. Amino acids: CASSQGQGSGSYNEQFF.

This clone has just a few counts. This rearrangement joins TRBV3-1 (or the pseudogene TRBV3-2) to TRBJ1-2, with 12 bases that match TRBD1. From germline, CDR1 is LGHDT and CDR2 YNNKEL (reference sequence). Trimming cost V 1 base and J 5 bases; bases outside gene matches: 8. The CDR3 totals 17 residues. CDR3 protein: CASSQGRGQGAGYGYTF. The CDR3 region has the DNA TGTGCCAGCAGCCAAGGGAGGGGACAGGGGGCAGGGTATGGCTACACCTTC.

This clone was counted once. The chain employs TRBV13 and TRBJ2-7, with D perhaps matching TRBD1 (6 bases). CDR1 and CDR2 (germline): PRHDT, FYEKMQ (reference sequence). The CDR3 runs to 12 residues. Deletions cut 0 bases from V and 6 bases from J, with 6 bases between. CDR3 coding DNA: TGTGCCAGCAGCTTAGGGGGGGCCGAGCAGTACGTC. Encoded protein: CASSLGGAEQYV.

V and J are TRBV7-2 and TRBJ1-1, with a weak D call TRBD1 (6 bases). The CDR3 is 15 residues long. Trimming removed 5 bases from V and 1 base from J, with 14 bases in between. The germline V gene encodes CDR1 SGHTA and CDR2 FQGNSA. CDR3 coding DNA: TGTGCCAGCAGCCGGGGAGACAGGAGGAACACTGAAGCTTTCTTT. Translated: CASSRGDRRNTEAFF.

The chain has TRBV5-1 and TRBJ1-1, with a tentative D call TRBD1 (5 bases). This CDR3 has 14 residues. Per the germline V gene, CDR1 is SGHRS and CDR2 is YFSETQ. V was clipped by 4 bases and J by 5 bases, with 15 bases between them. CDR3 bases: TGCGCCAGCAGCCCAGGGTCATCTTCAACTGAAGCTTTCTTT. It specifies CASSPGSSSTEAFF.

V gene TRBV4-2 combines with J gene TRBJ2-2; no definite D call. CDR3 length equals 17 residues. The ends were cut back, 1 base at V and 5 bases at J, with 17 bases in the middle. In germline, CDR1 is LGHNA, CDR2 YNFKEQ. This CDR3 is CASSQVALSESTGELFF. The DNA of the CDR3 is TGTGCCAGCAGCCAAGTCGCCCTCTCAGAAAGTACCGGGGAGCTGTTTTTT.

The chain uses TRBV12-5 and TRBJ1-1; no definite D call. The CDR3 spans 12 residues. Trimming stripped 6 bases from V and 5 bases from J, with 10 bases between. Germline CDR1 and CDR2: LGHNT and FRNRAP. CDR3 loop: CASGPGGTEAFF. The CDR3 bases are TGTGCTAGTGGCCCAGGTGGAACTGAAGCTTTCTTT.

This chain joins TRBV2 and TRBJ1-1; D call uncertain. The CDR3 has 14 residues. V gave up 7 bases and J gave up 0 bases, with 12 bases separating them. CDR1 and CDR2 (germline): SNHLY, FYNNEI. CDR3 protein: CASTEFVLNTEAFF. The DNA of the CDR3 is TGTGCCAGCACCGAGTTCGTTTTGAACACTGAAGCTTTCTTT. Variable domain in full (rest from reference TRBV2 and TRBJ1-1): EPEVTQTPSHQVTQMGQEVILRCVPISNHLYFYWYRQILGQKVEFLVSFYNNEISEKSEIFDDQFSVERPDGSNFTLKIRSTKLEDSAMYFCASTEFVLNTEAFFGQGTRLTVV.

The V and J genes are TRBV7-8 and TRBJ1-5; 8 positions match TRBD1. The CDR3 runs 18 residues. With V trimmed by 4 bases and J by 6 bases, 17 bases remained unmatched. Germline V gives CDR1 SGHVS, CDR2 FQNEAQ. The DNA of the CDR3 is TGTGCCAGCAGCTCTAGGGCAGGGGGCGCGTTTGGGGTTCAGCCCCAGCATTTT. Protein sequence: CASSSRAGGAFGVQPQHF.

This chain links TRBV18 with TRBJ2-2; no clear D. Germline CDR1 and CDR2: KGHSH and LQKENI. This CDR3 region has 15 residues. Deletions cut 3 bases from V and 1 base from J, with 9 bases between. As DNA, the CDR3 is TGTGCCAGCTCACCGATACAGAAGAACACCGGGGAGCTGTTTTTT. This translates into CASSPIQKNTGELFF. The complete variable domain, with remaining parts taken from reference TRBV18 and TRBJ2-2, reads NAGVMQNPRHLVRRRGQEARLRCSPMKGHSHVYWYRQLPEEGLKFMVYLQKENIIDESGMPKERFSAEFPKEGPSILRIQQVVRGDSAAYFCASSPIQKNTGELFFGEGSRLTVL.

CDR3: CSASPAVGISNEKLFF. In DNA, the CDR3 is TGCAGTGCTAGTCCTGCAGTCGGGATTAGTAATGAAAAACTGTTTTTT. The chain carries TRBV20-1 and TRBJ1-4; D is unclear. Looked up from germline, CDR1 is DFQATT and CDR2 is SNEGSKA (reference sequence). The length of the CDR3 is 16 residues. V lost 3 bases and J lost 4, with 18 bases in between.

The CDR3 loop is CASSLRISRGGAGTQYF. DNA for the CDR3: TGCGCCAGCAGCTTGAGGATCTCCCGCGGGGGGGCCGGTACGCAGTATTTT. The genes are TRBV5-1 and TRBJ2-3; 9 bases are shared with TRBD2. With V trimmed by 1 base and J by 8 bases, 14 bases remained unmatched. This CDR3 comprises 17 residues. Per the germline V gene, CDR1 is SGHRS and CDR2 is YFSETQ.

The chain combines TRBV5-1 with TRBJ2-4; the D is unclear. This CDR3 has 16 amino acids. Germline V gives CDR1 SGHRS, CDR2 YFSETQ. Trimming removed 4 bases at V and 1 base at J, with 15 bases between. The DNA of the CDR3 is TGCGCCAGCAGCCCCCCCGGTAGTTTGGCCAAAAACATTCAGTACTTC. As protein: CASSPPGSLAKNIQYF.

With respect to this clone: In the same sample, other DNA sequences code for this CDR3. The V gene is TRBV7-9, the J gene TRBJ1-1; D may be TRBD1 (5 bases). V lost 4 bases and J lost 1, with 7 bases in between. CDR3 length: 13 residues. Looked up from germline, CDR1 is SEHNR and CDR2 is FQNEAQ (reference sequence). The CDR3 nucleotides are TGTGCCAGCAGCTCCCAGGGGAACACTGAAGCTTTCTTT. Translation gives CASSSQGNTEAFF.

In this sample, this clone turned up a few times. The CDR3 here is CASGLVRGTGSVRGTEAFF. CDR3 sequence (DNA): TGTGCTAGTGGTTTGGTACGTGGGACAGGGAGTGTTCGAGGCACTGAAGCTTTCTTT. This chain links TRBV12-5 with TRBJ1-1, with 9 bases aligning to TRBD1. The CDR3 extends over 19 amino acids. The ends lost 0 bases at V and 4 bases at J; junction bases unmatched: 15. CDR1 is LGHNT, CDR2 FRNRAP, per germline.

V gene TRBV6-5 combines with J gene TRBJ1-2, with 11 bases fitting TRBD1. Trimming cost V 11 bases and J 8 bases; bases outside gene matches: 13. The CDR3 loop spans 14 amino acids. Germline assignment: CDR1 MNHEY and CDR2 SVGAGI. The CDR3 region has the DNA TGTGCCGGCCGGAACTCGCGGACAGGGGGCGGCTACACCTTC. As protein: CAGRNSRTGGGYTF.

V usage is TRBV25-1 and J usage is TRBJ1-3, with D uncertain. Trimming left V 3 bases short and J 7 bases short, with 19 bases between. From germline, CDR1 is MGHDK and CDR2 SYGVNS. This CDR3 has 16 amino acids. The CDR3 reads CASSDGEGRRWNTIYF. DNA of the CDR3: TGTGCCAGCAGTGATGGGGAAGGCAGGAGGTGGAACACCATATATTTT.